Each of the 9 T cell receptor beta chains below was sequenced from the same sample in a study of cytomegalovirus exposure and HLA in healthy donors. The PCR ran on 60 Vbeta and 13 Jbeta primers. TCRdb keeps only in-frame clones here, not all; method: immunoSEQ multiplex PCR. The sample totals 45,000 or so clones. Sequenced sample: PBMCs. These receptors originate from a male donor in good health and CMV-seronegative.

The chain recombines TRBV6-5 with TRBJ1-2; maybe TRBD1 (5 bases). Germline assignment: CDR1 MNHEY and CDR2 SVGAGI. V gave up 2 bases and J gave up 8 bases, with 12 bases separating them. This CDR3 has 13 residues. The CDR3 loop is CASSYGQGLGYTF. The CDR3 coding sequence is TGTGCCAGCAGTTACGGGCAGGGACTCGGCTACACCTTC.

V is TRBV5-1 and J is TRBJ1-1; D is uncertain. The germline V gene has CDR1 SGHRS and CDR2 YFSETQ. This CDR3 is built from 14 residues. V lost 0 bases and J lost 1, with 7 bases in between. The CDR3 sequence: CASSLVDWNTEAFF. The CDR3 region has the DNA TGCGCCAGCAGCTTGGTAGATTGGAACACTGAAGCTTTCTTT. Using reference TRBV5-1 and TRBJ1-1 for the parts outside the CDR3, the full variable domain is KAGVTQTPRYLIKTRGQQVTLSCSPISGHRSVSWYQQTPGQGLQFLFEYFSETQRNKGNFPGRFSGRQFSNSRSEMNVSTLELGDSALYLCASSLVDWNTEAFFGQGTRLTVV.

The V and J genes are TRBV25-1 and TRBJ1-1; D remains ambiguous. CDR3 size: 14 residues. The germline V gene has CDR1 MGHDK and CDR2 SYGVNS. The germline V and J ends were trimmed by 6 bases and 0 bases, with 11 bases remaining between them. CDR3 amino acids: CASRESGVNTEAFF. CDR3 in DNA: TGTGCCAGCAGGGAGTCCGGCGTGAACACTGAAGCTTTCTTT. Together with reference TRBV25-1 and TRBJ1-1, the CDR3 gives the full variable domain: EADIYQTPRYLVIGTGKKITLECSQTMGHDKMYWYQQDPGMELHLIHYSYGVNSTEKGDLSSESTVSRIRTEHFPLTLESARPSHTSQYLCASRESGVNTEAFFGQGTRLTVV.

The V and J genes are TRBV7-9 and TRBJ1-6; TRBD1 agrees at 9 bases. The CDR3 is 15 residues long. The junction had 4 bases not matched to a gene; V was cut back by 1 base and J by 9 bases. The germline CDR1 and CDR2 sequences are SEHNR and FQNEAQ (reference sequence). The CDR3, as DNA: TGTGCCAGCAGCTTAGATGGGACAGGGACTTCACCCCTCCACTTT. As protein: CASSLDGTGTSPLHF.

The chain recombines TRBV6-5 with TRBJ1-1, with 8 nucleotides matching TRBD1. J lost 4 bases, V lost 1 base, and 8 bases had no gene match. CDR3 size: 16 residues. Germline V lookup: CDR1 MNHEY, CDR2 SVGAGI. CDR3 in amino acids: CASSYLAGGRTTEAFF. The CDR3 coding sequence is TGTGCCAGCAGTTACTTGGCAGGGGGCCGGACCACTGAAGCTTTCTTT.

The rearrangement links TRBV5-1 to TRBJ2-7; 8 bases map to TRBD2. The V segment lost 1 base and the J segment 1 base; nucleotides outside the gene matches: 13. CDR1 is SGHRS and CDR2 is YFSETQ in the germline V gene. CDR3 length equals 18 residues. The CDR3 sequence: CASSLREGSELGSYEQYF. The CDR3 nucleotides read TGCGCCAGCAGCTTGCGGGAGGGTTCGGAACTAGGGTCCTACGAGCAGTACTTC.

This chain connects TRBV7-2 to TRBJ1-6; 9 nucleotides match TRBD1. CDR1 SGHTA and CDR2 FQGNSA come from the germline V gene. The junction had 5 bases not matched to a gene; V was cut back by 0 bases and J by 8 bases. This CDR3 spans 16 amino acids. CDR3 protein: CASSLAGGQGYSPLHF. DNA of the CDR3: TGTGCCAGCAGCTTAGCAGGCGGACAGGGGTATTCACCCCTCCACTTT.

The genes are TRBV30 and TRBJ2-2; 8 nucleotides align to TRBD1. The CDR3 spans 13 residues. J was trimmed by 6 bases and V by 1 base; bases with no gene match: 1. Germline V lookup: CDR1 GTSNPN, CDR2 SVGIG (reference sequence). CDR3 region: CAWSGTGSGELFF. In DNA form, the CDR3 reads TGTGCCTGGAGTGGGACAGGGTCCGGGGAGCTGTTTTTT.

The gene calls are TRBV20-1 and TRBJ1-3; D perhaps matches TRBD1 (5 bases). CDR1 is DFQATT, CDR2 SNEGSKA, per germline (reference sequence). Deletions cut 6 bases from V and 4 bases from J, with 7 bases between. This CDR3 is built from 11 residues. CDR3 sequence (DNA): TGCAGTGCCCGGACAGGAAACACCATATATTTT. Translation: CSARTGNTIYF.